A single sample gave rise to the 30 T cell receptor beta chains below, sequenced in a study of response to subunit inactivated influenza vaccine. TCRdb independently ran MiXCR on the RT-PCR reads; one entry per CDR3 protein. The sample contains more than 600,000 distinct CDR3 sequences, less than 20% of which appear only once. Source: PBMCs from blood, taken about 5 days after vaccination. The receptor set was obtained from a man aged 45-65 years who received an inactivated influenza vaccine.

The chain couples TRBV4-3 to TRBJ2-7, with D possibly TRBD1 on 6 matching bases. CDR3 length: 16 residues. Germline values: CDR1 LGHNA, CDR2 YSLEER. V was pared by 0 bases and J by 4 bases, with 16 bases between. CDR3 coding DNA: TGCGCCAGCAGCCAAGATTATAGGGGGACACTTTACGAGCAGTACTTC. Translated, it gives CASSQDYRGTLYEQYF.

The rearrangement joins TRBV4-1 to TRBJ2-7; D may correspond to TRBD1 or TRBD2 (5 bases each). CDR3 length equals 15 residues. Deletions cut 0 bases from V and 6 bases from J, with 15 bases between. In germline, CDR1 is MGHRA, CDR2 YSYEKL. DNA of the CDR3: TGCGCCAGCAGCCAAGAACTGGGGGTTCCGGGCGAGCAGTACTTC. It is translated as CASSQELGVPGEQYF.

This chain links TRBV5-1 with TRBJ1-1; tentative D call: TRBD1 (5 bases). CDR1 is SGHRS and CDR2 is YFSETQ in the germline V gene. V was cut by 1 base and J by 1 base, with 11 bases left in between. The CDR3 is made up of 15 amino acids. CDR3 in amino acids: CASSLFGGENTEAFF. The DNA of the CDR3 is TGCGCCAGCAGCTTGTTCGGGGGGGAGAACACTGAAGCTTTCTTT.

This clonotype was seen repeatedly, ten times or more. The J gene is TRBJ1-4, the V gene TRBV28; D gene ambiguous. Trimming left V 3 bases short and J 0 bases short, with 8 bases between. This CDR3 is 15 amino acids long. Germline loops: CDR1 MDHEN, CDR2 SYDVKM. The CDR3 DNA is TGTGCCAGCAGTTTCAGGTCGGCAACTAATGAAAAACTGTTTTTT. Residues: CASSFRSATNEKLFF.

This clonotype was counted a few times. The chain joins TRBV5-1 to TRBJ1-1; D gene unclear. The CDR3 spans 14 residues. Trimming left V 0 bases short and J 1 base short, with 7 bases between. Germline assignment: CDR1 SGHRS and CDR2 YFSETQ. CDR3 sequence: CASSLADQNTEAFF. The CDR3 DNA is TGCGCCAGCAGCTTGGCAGACCAGAACACTGAAGCTTTCTTT.

The gene calls are TRBV20-1 and TRBJ2-3; 8 nucleotides match TRBD2. The CDR3 is made up of 16 amino acids. In germline, CDR1 is DFQATT, CDR2 SNEGSKA (reference sequence). Trimming cost V 3 bases and J 4 bases; bases outside gene matches: 12. The CDR3 DNA sequence: TGCAGTGCTAGGGGTTCTTCCGGGAGGGCCGCAGATACGCAGTATTTT. It encodes CSARGSSGRAADTQYF.

This clonotype showed up just a few times. The chain couples TRBV4-2 to TRBJ1-2; TRBD1 matches at 7 bases. Germline CDR1 LGHNA, CDR2 YNFKEQ. This CDR3 contains 15 residues. With 4 bases clipped from V and 1 base from J, the junction kept 6 bases outside the gene matches. CDR3 residues: CASSRPGGNNYGYTF. The CDR3 coding sequence is TGTGCCAGCAGCCGACCAGGGGGGAATAACTATGGCTACACCTTC.

This clonotype was detected only a few times. This chain uses TRBV12-3 or TRBV12-4 with TRBJ2-2; no clear D. The CDR3 has 14 residues. Trimming took off 7 bases at V and 0 bases at J, with 9 bases between the two ends. The CDR3 bases are TGTGCCAGCACTTACCAGGCGAACACCGGGGAGCTGTTTTTT. It yields the protein CASTYQANTGELFF.

This chain links TRBV7-9 with TRBJ2-5, with D uncertain. The CDR3 spans 13 residues. Deletions cut 5 bases from V and 7 bases from J, with 14 bases between. Germline V gene data show CDR1 as SEHNR and CDR2 as FQNEAQ (reference sequence). In nucleotides, the CDR3 is TGTGCCAGCAGCGCCGGCAGTTCTGGGACCCAGTACTTC. The encoded protein is CASSAGSSGTQYF.

This clonotype was observed a few times. The chain couples TRBV21-1 to TRBJ2-1; TRBD1 was called by the table and not checked on the DNA. TRBV21-1 is given as a pseudogene. The CDR3 is 11 amino acids. This chain's CDR3 is CASSQGSKQFF. The CDR3 region has the DNA TGTGCCAGCAGCCAGGGAAGTAAGCAGTTCTTC.

This clonotype was seen a few times. The chain couples TRBV12-3 or TRBV12-4 to TRBJ1-1; D uncertain. The ends were cut back, 7 bases at V and 2 bases at J, with 11 bases in the middle. The CDR3 spans 13 residues. The CDR3: CASTLQLNTEAFF. The CDR3 DNA follows: TGTGCCAGCACCCTTCAACTTAACACTGAAGCTTTCTTT.

This chain connects TRBV10-2 to TRBJ1-3; D might be TRBD1 (5 bases). Trimming left V 2 bases short and J 2 bases short, with 13 bases between. The CDR3 has 16 residues. Germline V gene lookup returns CDR1 WSHSY and CDR2 SAAADI. CDR3 nucleotides: TGCGCCAGCAGTGAGCCAGGCGGGGGAGCTGGAAACACCATATATTTT. It yields the protein CASSEPGGGAGNTIYF.

This clonotype was detected a few times. V and J are TRBV6-4 and TRBJ2-3, with D hard to call. CDR1 MRHNA and CDR2 SNTAGT come from the germline V gene. V lost 0 bases and J 4 bases, leaving 8 bases between the germline ends. This CDR3 has 14 residues. The CDR3 DNA sequence: TGTGCCAGCAGTGACTCAGGAAGAGCAGATACGCAGTATTTT. Residues: CASSDSGRADTQYF.

The V gene is TRBV11-2, the J gene TRBJ2-2; the match to TRBD2 covers 14 bases. Trimming at V came to 3 bases and at J to 5 bases, leaving 11 bases not matched to a gene. Germline CDR1 is SGHAT and CDR2 is FQNNGV. The CDR3 runs 19 residues. CDR3 sequence: CASSFCAGTSGSGTGELFF. The CDR3 coding sequence is TGTGCCAGCAGCTTCTGCGCCGGGACTAGCGGGAGTGGGACCGGGGAGCTGTTTTTT.

This clonotype has only a few counts. J is TRBJ1-1 and V is TRBV29-1; D is ambiguous. V was cut by 7 bases and J by 5 bases, with 17 bases left in between. This CDR3 is built from 13 residues. Germline loops: CDR1 SQVTM, CDR2 ANQGSEA. The chain's CDR3 is CSGGGMSGTEAFF. The CDR3 bases are TGCAGCGGTGGAGGAATGTCGGGTACTGAAGCTTTCTTT.

This clonotype occurred a few times. The chain links TRBV12-3 or TRBV12-4 to TRBJ2-4; the D gene could be TRBD1 or TRBD2 (7 bases each). There are 16 residues in the CDR3. V was pared by 7 bases and J by 0 bases, with 16 bases between. The CDR3 loop is CASTRGGTRAKNIQYF. CDR3 nucleotide sequence: TGTGCCAGCACCAGGGGGGGGACAAGAGCCAAAAACATTCAGTACTTC.

The chain combines TRBV12-3 or TRBV12-4 with TRBJ2-2; D is unclear. Deletions cut 3 bases from V and 6 bases from J, with 14 bases between. The CDR3 length is 15 residues. CDR3 bases: TGTGCCAGCAGTTTGGGGTCTGGGTTGCCCGGGGAGCTGTTTTTT. It is translated as CASSLGSGLPGELFF.

This clonotype was observed a handful of times. The rearrangement uses TRBV4-3 and TRBJ2-7, with 7 bases identical to TRBD2. The junction had 13 bases not matched to a gene; V was cut back by 3 bases and J by 5 bases. The CDR3 has 16 residues. Germline V lookup: CDR1 LGHNA, CDR2 YSLEER. Here the CDR3 reads CASSQGRWEGLNEQYF. CDR3 nucleotides: TGCGCCAGCAGCCAGGGTAGGTGGGAGGGCCTTAACGAGCAGTACTTC.

This clonotype has just a few counts. V and J are TRBV4-1 and TRBJ2-1; the match to TRBD1 covers 11 bases. The CDR3 extends over 17 amino acids. The trim removed 0 bases at V and 12 bases at J, leaving 13 bases unmatched. The germline V gene has CDR1 MGHRA and CDR2 YSYEKL. The CDR3 loop is CASSQDNTGQGAKRQFF. The CDR3 DNA sequence: TGCGCCAGCAGCCAAGATAATACCGGACAGGGGGCAAAAAGGCAGTTCTTC.

This clonotype was seen more than once but under ten times. The rearrangement links TRBV7-9 to TRBJ1-1; no clear D. Trimming took off 1 base at V and 8 bases at J, with 14 bases between the two ends. Germline V gene sequence: CDR1 SEHNR, CDR2 FQNEAQ (reference sequence). The CDR3 extends over 14 amino acids. The CDR3 reads CASSLDETRGEAFF. Written as DNA, the CDR3 is TGTGCCAGCAGCTTAGATGAGACACGAGGAGAAGCTTTCTTT. Variable domain in full (rest from reference TRBV7-9 and TRBJ1-1): DTGVSQNPRHKITKRGQNVTFRCDPISEHNRLYWYRQTLGQGPEFLTYFQNEAQLEKSRLLSDRFSAERPKGSFSTLEIQRTEQGDSAMYLCASSLDETRGEAFFGQGTRLTVV.

This clonotype was recorded a few times. CDR3 in DNA: TGCAGTGCTAGTGTTAGCGGGGGCGCGGGCATTCAGTACTTC. Protein product: CSASVSGGAGIQYF. The chain links TRBV20-1 to TRBJ2-4, with 9 bases that match TRBD2. The junction had 9 bases not matched to a gene; V was cut back by 3 bases and J by 9 bases. CDR1 DFQATT and CDR2 SNEGSKA come from the germline V gene (reference sequence). This CDR3 is 14 amino acids long.

Only a few counts were recorded for this clonotype. The chain uses TRBV28 and TRBJ2-5, with unresolved D. Germline V CDR1 and CDR2: MDHEN, SYDVKM. This CDR3 has 13 residues. Deletions cut 9 bases from V and 1 base from J, with 12 bases between. The DNA of the CDR3 is TGTGCCAGTACTAAGCCGAGCCAAGAGACCCAGTACTTC. Encoded protein: CASTKPSQETQYF.

There are a few counts of this clonotype. This chain joins TRBV7-2 and TRBJ2-5, with 10 bases that match TRBD1. Germline trimming cut 5 bases from V and 1 base from J; bases unmatched to any gene: 7. There are 16 residues in the CDR3. Germline V lookup: CDR1 SGHTA, CDR2 FQGNSA. The CDR3: CASSRMGQGLQETQYF. CDR3 coding DNA: TGTGCCAGCAGCAGAATGGGACAGGGGCTCCAAGAGACCCAGTACTTC.

This clonotype was seen a handful of times. The chain links TRBV6-5 to TRBJ1-5; TRBD1 might be the D (6 bases). Germline CDR1 MNHEY, CDR2 SVGAGI. The CDR3 extends over 17 amino acids. Between the trimmed V and J ends, which lost 2 bases and 3 bases, there was a span of 17 bases. The CDR3 coding sequence is TGTGCCAGCAGTTACGCACAGGGTTTAAGAATCAATCAGCCCCAGCATTTT. The encoded protein is CASSYAQGLRINQPQHF.

The genes are TRBV20-1 and TRBJ2-3; 7 bases fit TRBD1. Germline CDR1 reads DFQATT; CDR2 reads SNEGSKA (reference sequence). This CDR3 has 14 residues. V lost 5 bases to trimming and J lost 2 bases; unmatched junction nucleotides: 7. CDR3 sequence (DNA): TGCAGTGCTGACCCGGGACAGAACACAGATACGCAGTATTTT. Its protein is CSADPGQNTDTQYF.

CDR3 coding DNA: TGTGCCAGCCAGGGGGCCATGGTGAACACCGGGGAGCTGTTTTTT. Translated, it gives CASQGAMVNTGELFF. The chain employs TRBV5-5 and TRBJ2-2; 8 bases fit TRBD1. The CDR3 runs to 15 residues. Germline CDR1 reads SGHKS; CDR2 reads YYEKEE (reference sequence). Trimming cost V 7 bases and J 1 base; bases outside gene matches: 6.

This chain connects TRBV7-9 to TRBJ2-5; a possible D gene is TRBD1 (5 bases). The CDR3 runs 15 residues. Trimming took off 0 bases at V and 5 bases at J, with 13 bases between the two ends. Per germline, CDR1 SEHNR and CDR2 FQNEAQ (reference sequence). The CDR3 nucleotides read TGTGCCAGCAGCTTAGCGCTTAGGGGAACGGAGACCCAGTACTTC. Translating gives CASSLALRGTETQYF.

The chain combines TRBV27 with TRBJ2-7; perhaps TRBD2 as D (6 bases). Trimming took 3 bases from V and 2 from J, leaving 11 bases between them. Germline V CDR1 and CDR2: MNHEY, SMNVEV (reference sequence). There are 14 residues in the CDR3. The CDR3 sequence: CASSFRERTYEQYF. Written as DNA, the CDR3 is TGTGCCAGCAGTTTTCGGGAGCGAACCTACGAGCAGTACTTC.

With respect to this clonotype: This may stem from a read error, because a much larger clone lies one nucleotide away. The chain links TRBV28 to TRBJ2-1, with D perhaps matching TRBD1 (6 bases). Germline CDR1 is MDHEN and CDR2 is SYDVKM. V shed 10 bases and J shed 7 bases, with 11 bases lying between them. The CDR3 runs to 11 residues. The CDR3 region is CAMDSLNEQFF. In DNA form, the CDR3 reads TGTGCCATGGACAGCCTGAATGAGCAGTTCTTC.

This clonotype occurred a few times. The chain carries TRBV19 and TRBJ2-4, with 8 bases that match TRBD1. V lost 6 bases and J lost 7; bases outside the gene matches: 5. There are 13 residues in the CDR3. Germline V CDR1 and CDR2: LNHDA, SQIVND (reference sequence). The CDR3 DNA sequence: TGTGCCAGTAGCAAGCGACAGGGGAACATTCAGTACTTC. Protein product: CASSKRQGNIQYF.